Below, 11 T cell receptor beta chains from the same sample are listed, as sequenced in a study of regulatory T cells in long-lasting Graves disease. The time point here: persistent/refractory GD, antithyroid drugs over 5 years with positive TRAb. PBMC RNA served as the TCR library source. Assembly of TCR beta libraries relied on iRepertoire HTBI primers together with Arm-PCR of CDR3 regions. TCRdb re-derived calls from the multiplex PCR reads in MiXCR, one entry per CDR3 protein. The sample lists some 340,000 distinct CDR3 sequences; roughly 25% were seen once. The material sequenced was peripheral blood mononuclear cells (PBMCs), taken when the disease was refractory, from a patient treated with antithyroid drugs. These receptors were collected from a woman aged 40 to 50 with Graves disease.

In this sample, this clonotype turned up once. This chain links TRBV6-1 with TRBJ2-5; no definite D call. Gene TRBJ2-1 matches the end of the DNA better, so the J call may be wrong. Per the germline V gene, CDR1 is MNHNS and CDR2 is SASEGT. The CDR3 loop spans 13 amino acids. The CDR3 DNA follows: TGTGCCAGCGGACGAACCCCATACAATGAGCAGTTCTTC. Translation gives CASGRTPYNEQFF.

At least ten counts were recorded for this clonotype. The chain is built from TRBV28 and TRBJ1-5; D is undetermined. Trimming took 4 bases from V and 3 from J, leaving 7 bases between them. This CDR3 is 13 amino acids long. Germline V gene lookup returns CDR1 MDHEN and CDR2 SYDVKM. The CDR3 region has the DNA TGTGCCAGCAGTTATAAGAACAATCAGCCCCAGCATTTT. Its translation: CASSYKNNQPQHF. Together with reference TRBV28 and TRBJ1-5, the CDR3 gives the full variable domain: DVKVTQSSRYLVKRTGEKVFLECVQDMDHENMFWYRQDPGLGLRLIYFSYDVKMKEKGDIPEGYSVSREKKERFSLILESASTNQTSMYLCASSYKNNQPQHFGDGTRLSIL.

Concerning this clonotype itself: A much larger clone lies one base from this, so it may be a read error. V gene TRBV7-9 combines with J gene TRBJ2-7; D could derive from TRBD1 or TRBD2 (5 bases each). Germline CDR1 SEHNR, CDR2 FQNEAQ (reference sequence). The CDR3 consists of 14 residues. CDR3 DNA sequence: TGTGCCAGCAGCTCCAAATGGGACCGATACGAGCAGCACTTC. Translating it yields CASSSKWDRYEQHF.

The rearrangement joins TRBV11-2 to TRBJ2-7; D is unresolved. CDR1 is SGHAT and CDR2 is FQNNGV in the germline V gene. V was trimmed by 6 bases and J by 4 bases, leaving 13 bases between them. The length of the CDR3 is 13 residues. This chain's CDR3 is CASRMDGRYEQYF. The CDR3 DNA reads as TGTGCCAGCAGAATGGACGGAAGATACGAGCAGTACTTC.

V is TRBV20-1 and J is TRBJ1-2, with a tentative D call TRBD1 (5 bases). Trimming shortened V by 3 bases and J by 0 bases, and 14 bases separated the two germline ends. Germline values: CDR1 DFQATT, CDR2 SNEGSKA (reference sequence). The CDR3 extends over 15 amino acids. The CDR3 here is CSARSGGTPNYGYTF. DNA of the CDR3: TGCAGTGCTAGGTCGGGCGGGACCCCTAACTATGGCTACACCTTC.

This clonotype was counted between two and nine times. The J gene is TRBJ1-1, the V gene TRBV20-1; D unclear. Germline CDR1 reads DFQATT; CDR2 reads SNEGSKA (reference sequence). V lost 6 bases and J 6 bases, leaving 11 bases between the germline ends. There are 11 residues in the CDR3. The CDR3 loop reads CSAMGFPEAFF. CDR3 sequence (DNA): TGCAGTGCAATGGGGTTCCCTGAAGCTTTCTTT.

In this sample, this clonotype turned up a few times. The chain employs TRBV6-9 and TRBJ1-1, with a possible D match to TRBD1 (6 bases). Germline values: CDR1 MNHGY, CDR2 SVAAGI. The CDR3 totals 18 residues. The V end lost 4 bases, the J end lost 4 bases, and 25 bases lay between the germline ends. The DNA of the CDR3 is TGTGCCAGCAGTTCGACCTTTAGTTTTCGGGGGCTAGGCACTGAAGCTTTCTTT. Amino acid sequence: CASSSTFSFRGLGTEAFF.

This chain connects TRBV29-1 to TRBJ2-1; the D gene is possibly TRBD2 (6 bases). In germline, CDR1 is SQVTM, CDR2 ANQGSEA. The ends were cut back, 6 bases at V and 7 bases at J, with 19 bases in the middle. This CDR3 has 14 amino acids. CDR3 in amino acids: CSVPTGGDTNEQFF. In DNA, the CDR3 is TGCAGCGTCCCCACAGGAGGGGATACTAATGAGCAGTTCTTC.

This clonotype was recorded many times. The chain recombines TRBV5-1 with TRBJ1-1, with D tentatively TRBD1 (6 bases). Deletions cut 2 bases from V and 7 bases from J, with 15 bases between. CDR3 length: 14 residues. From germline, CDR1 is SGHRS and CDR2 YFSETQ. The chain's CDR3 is CASSFYGTPFEAFF. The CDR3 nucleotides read TGCGCCAGCAGCTTCTACGGGACACCATTTGAAGCTTTCTTT.

This chain's CDR3 is CASRQGLDYGYTF. The CDR3 DNA follows: TGTGCCAGCAGACAGGGCTTGGACTATGGCTACACCTTC. The genes are TRBV6-1 and TRBJ1-2, with D perhaps matching TRBD1 (6 bases). CDR1 MNHNS and CDR2 SASEGT come from the germline V gene. Deletions cut 6 bases from V and 3 bases from J, with 11 bases between. The CDR3 has 13 residues.

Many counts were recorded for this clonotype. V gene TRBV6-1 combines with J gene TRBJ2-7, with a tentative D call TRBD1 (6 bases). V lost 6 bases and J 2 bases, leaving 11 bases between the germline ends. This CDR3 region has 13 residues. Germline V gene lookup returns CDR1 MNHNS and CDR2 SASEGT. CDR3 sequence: CASSSDSTYEQYF. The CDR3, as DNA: TGTGCCAGCAGCTCGGACAGTACCTACGAGCAGTACTTC.